The T cell receptor (beta chain) described here comes from a study of technical replicates of blood from a handful of donors. The table came from immunoSEQ multiplex PCR; TCRdb's copy has only in-frame clones and leaves some out. The table shows about 70,000 clones, with approximately 83% occurring only once. The germline CDR1 and CDR2 sequences are LGHNA and YNFKEQ. J gave up 3 bases and V 3 bases, and 7 bases lay outside the gene matches. CDR3 length: 17 residues. The sequenced material came from PBMCs. The genes are TRBV4-2 and TRBJ2-3; 12 nucleotides agree with TRBD2. The receptor's source is a human donor in good health. Some clones in this sample may be carry-over from other donors' samples. In nucleotides, the CDR3 is TGTGCCAGCAGCCACTTGACTAGCGGGAGTAAAACAGATACGCAGTATTTT. Translation: CASSHLTSGSKTDTQYF.